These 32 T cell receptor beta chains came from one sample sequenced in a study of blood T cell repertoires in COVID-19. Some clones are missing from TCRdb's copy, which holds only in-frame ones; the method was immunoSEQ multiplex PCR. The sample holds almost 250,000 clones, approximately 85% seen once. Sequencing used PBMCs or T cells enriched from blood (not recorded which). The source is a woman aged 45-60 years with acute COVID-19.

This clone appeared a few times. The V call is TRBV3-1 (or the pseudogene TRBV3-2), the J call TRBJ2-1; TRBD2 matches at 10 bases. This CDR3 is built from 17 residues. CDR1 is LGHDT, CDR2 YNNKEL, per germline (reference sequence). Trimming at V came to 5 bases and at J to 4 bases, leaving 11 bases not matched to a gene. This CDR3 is CASSVGLAVVLYNEQFF. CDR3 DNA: TGTGCCAGCAGCGTCGGACTAGCGGTGGTACTATACAATGAGCAGTTCTTC.

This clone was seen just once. This chain's CDR3 is CASSSPGQFSGNTIYF. CDR3 bases: TGTGCCAGCAGCTCCCCGGGACAGTTCTCTGGAAACACCATATATTTT. This chain connects TRBV7-9 to TRBJ1-3; TRBD1 agrees at 7 bases. With V trimmed by 4 bases and J by 0 bases, 6 bases remained unmatched. Germline lookup yields CDR1 SEHNR and CDR2 FQNEAQ (reference sequence). This CDR3 contains 16 residues.

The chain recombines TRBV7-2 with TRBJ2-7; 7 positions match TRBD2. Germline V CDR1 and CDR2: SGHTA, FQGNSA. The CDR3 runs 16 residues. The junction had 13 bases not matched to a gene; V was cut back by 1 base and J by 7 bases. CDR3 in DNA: TGTGCCAGCAGCTTAGGCCTAGCGGAGACCCAGAGGGAGCAGTACTTC. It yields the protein CASSLGLAETQREQYF.

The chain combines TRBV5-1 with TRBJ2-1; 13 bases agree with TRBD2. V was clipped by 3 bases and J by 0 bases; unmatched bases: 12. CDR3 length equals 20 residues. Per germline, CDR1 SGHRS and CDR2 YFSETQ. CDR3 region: CASSYQTGLAGPSSYNEQFF. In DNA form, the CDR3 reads TGCGCCAGCAGCTACCAGACGGGACTAGCGGGGCCCAGCTCCTACAATGAGCAGTTCTTC.

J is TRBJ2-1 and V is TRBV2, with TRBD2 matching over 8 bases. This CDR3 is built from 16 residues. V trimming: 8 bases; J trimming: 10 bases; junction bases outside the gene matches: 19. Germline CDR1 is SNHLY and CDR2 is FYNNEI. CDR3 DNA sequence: TGTGCCAGCCTGGCTAGCGGGCAAGGGGGTTGGGAAGAGCAGTTCTTC. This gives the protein CASLASGQGGWEEQFF.

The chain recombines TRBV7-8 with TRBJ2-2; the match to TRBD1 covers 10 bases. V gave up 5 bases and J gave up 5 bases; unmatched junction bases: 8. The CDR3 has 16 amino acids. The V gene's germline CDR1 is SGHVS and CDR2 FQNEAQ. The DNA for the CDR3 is TGTGCCAGCAGCACACGGACAGGGGGAGATACCGGGGAGCTGTTTTTT. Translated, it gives CASSTRTGGDTGELFF.

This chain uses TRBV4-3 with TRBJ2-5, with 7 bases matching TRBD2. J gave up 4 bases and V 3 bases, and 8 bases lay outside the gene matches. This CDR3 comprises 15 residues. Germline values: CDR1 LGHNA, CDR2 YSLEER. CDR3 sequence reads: CASSHYGGGRETQYF. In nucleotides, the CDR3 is TGCGCCAGCAGCCACTACGGGGGAGGGAGAGAGACCCAGTACTTC.

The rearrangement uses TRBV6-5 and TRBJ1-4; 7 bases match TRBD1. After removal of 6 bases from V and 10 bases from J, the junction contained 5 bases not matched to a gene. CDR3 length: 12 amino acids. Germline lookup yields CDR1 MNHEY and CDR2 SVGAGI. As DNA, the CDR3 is TGTGCCAGCAGGACAGGGTCGGGAAAACTGTTTTTT. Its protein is CASRTGSGKLFF.

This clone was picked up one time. CDR3 loop: CASSGTGGFYEQYF. In DNA form, the CDR3 reads TGTGCCAGTAGTGGGACAGGGGGCTTCTACGAGCAGTACTTC. The chain employs TRBV19 and TRBJ2-7, with 12 bases that match TRBD1. The germline V gene encodes CDR1 LNHDA and CDR2 SQIVND (reference sequence). This CDR3 has 14 residues. J was trimmed by 3 bases and V by 5 bases; bases with no gene match: 2. Full variable domain (remainder filled in from reference TRBV19 and TRBJ2-7): DGGITQSPKYLFRKEGQNVTLSCEQNLNHDAMYWYRQDPGQGLRLIYYSQIVNDFQKGDIAEGYSVSREKKESFPLTVTSAQKNPTAFYLCASSGTGGFYEQYFGPGTRLTVT.

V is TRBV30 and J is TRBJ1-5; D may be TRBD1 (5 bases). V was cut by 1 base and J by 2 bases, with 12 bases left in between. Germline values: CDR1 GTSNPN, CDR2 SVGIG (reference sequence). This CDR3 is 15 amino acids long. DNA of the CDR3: TGTGCCTGGAGTGAAGGGGCGGCGGGCAATCAGCCCCAGCATTTT. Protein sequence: CAWSEGAAGNQPQHF.

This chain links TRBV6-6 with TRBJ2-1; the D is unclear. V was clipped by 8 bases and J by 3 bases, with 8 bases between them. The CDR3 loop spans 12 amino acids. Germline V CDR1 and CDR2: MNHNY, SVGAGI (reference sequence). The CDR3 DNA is TGTGCCAGCTCCCCCAGCTACAATGAGCAGTTCTTC. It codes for CASSPSYNEQFF.

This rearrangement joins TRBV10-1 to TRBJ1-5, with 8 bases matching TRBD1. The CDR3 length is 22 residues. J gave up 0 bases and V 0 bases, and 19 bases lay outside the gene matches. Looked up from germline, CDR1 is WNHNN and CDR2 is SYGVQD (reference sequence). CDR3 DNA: TGCGCCAGCAGTGAGTCTAAGGACAGGGAAAGAGGGGTAGCATATAGCAATCAGCCCCAGCATTTT. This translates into CASSESKDRERGVAYSNQPQHF.

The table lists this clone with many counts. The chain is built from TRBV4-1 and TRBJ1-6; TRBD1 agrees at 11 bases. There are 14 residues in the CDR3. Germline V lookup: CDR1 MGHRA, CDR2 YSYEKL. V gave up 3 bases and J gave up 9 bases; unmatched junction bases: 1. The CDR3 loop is CASSHGTGGSPLHF. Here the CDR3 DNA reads TGCGCCAGCAGCCACGGGACAGGGGGTTCACCCCTCCACTTT.

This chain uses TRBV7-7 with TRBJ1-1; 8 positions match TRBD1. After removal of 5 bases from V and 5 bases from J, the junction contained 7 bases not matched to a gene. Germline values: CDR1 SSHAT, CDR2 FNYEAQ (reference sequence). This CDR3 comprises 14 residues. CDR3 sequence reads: CASSNGQGWTEAFF. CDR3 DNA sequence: TGTGCCAGCAGCAACGGACAGGGTTGGACTGAAGCTTTCTTT.

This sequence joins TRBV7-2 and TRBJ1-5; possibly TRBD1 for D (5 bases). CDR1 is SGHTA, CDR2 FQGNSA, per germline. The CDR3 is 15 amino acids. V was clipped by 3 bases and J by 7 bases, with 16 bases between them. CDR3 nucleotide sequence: TGTGCCAGCAGCTTTGGACCGGGGGTGACCCAGCCCCAGCATTTT. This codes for CASSFGPGVTQPQHF.

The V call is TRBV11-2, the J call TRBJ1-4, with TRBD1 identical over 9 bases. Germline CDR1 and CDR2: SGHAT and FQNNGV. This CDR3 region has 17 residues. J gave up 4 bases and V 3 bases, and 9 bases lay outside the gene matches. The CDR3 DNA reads TGTGCCAGCAGCTTCCGCGGGGGACAGGGCTTTAATGAAAAACTGTTTTTT. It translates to CASSFRGGQGFNEKLFF.

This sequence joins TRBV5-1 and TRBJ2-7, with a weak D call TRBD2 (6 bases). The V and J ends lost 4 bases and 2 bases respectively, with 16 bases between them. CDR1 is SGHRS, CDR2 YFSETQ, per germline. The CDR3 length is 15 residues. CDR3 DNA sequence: TGCGCCAGCAGCCCTACGGGGGAGATTCCCTACGAGCAGTACTTC. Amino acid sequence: CASSPTGEIPYEQYF.

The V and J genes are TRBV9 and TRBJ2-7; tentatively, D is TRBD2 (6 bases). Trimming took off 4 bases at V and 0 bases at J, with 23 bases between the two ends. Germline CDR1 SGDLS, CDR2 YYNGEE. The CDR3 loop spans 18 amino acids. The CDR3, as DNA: TGTGCCAGCAGCTCCCCTGTCGGGGGTTCCGTCAGCTCCTACGAGCAGTACTTC. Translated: CASSSPVGGSVSSYEQYF.

CDR3 DNA: TGTGCCAGCAGGAGGGGGGGTATGAACACTGAAGCTTTCTTT. Protein product: CASRRGGMNTEAFF. The chain is built from TRBV9 and TRBJ1-1, with D maybe TRBD1 (6 bases). Germline lookup yields CDR1 SGDLS and CDR2 YYNGEE. V lost 5 bases and J 0 bases, leaving 11 bases between the germline ends. The CDR3 spans 14 residues.

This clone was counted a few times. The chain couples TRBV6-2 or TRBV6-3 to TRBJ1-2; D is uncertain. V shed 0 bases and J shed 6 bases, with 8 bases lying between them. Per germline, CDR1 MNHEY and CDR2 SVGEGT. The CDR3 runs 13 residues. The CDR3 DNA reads TGTGCCAGCAGTTACTCCCTTTCTAATGGCTACACCTTC. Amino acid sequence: CASSYSLSNGYTF.

The CDR3 is CASSYVPGQGNYGYTF. The CDR3 nucleotides are TGTGCCAGCAGTTACGTACCGGGACAGGGGAACTATGGCTACACCTTC. This rearrangement joins TRBV6-2 or TRBV6-3 to TRBJ1-2, with TRBD1 matching over 10 bases. There are 16 residues in the CDR3. With 2 bases clipped from V and 2 bases from J, the junction kept 5 bases outside the gene matches. Germline CDR1 is MNHEY and CDR2 is SVGEGT.

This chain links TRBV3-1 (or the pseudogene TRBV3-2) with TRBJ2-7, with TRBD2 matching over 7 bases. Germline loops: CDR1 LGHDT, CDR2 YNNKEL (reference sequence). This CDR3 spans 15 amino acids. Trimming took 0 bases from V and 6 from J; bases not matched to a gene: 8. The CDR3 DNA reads TGTGCCAGCAGCCAAGATTTACGGGGGGAAGCCGAGCAGTACTTC. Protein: CASSQDLRGEAEQYF.

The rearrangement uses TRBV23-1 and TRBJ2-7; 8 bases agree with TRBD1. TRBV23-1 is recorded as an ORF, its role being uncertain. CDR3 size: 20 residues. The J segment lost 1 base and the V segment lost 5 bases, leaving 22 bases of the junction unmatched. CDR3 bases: TGCGCCAGCAGTGATAGGGCCGGCAACGTTCCTGGACAGGGATCCTACGAGCAGTACTTC. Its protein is CASSDRAGNVPGQGSYEQYF.

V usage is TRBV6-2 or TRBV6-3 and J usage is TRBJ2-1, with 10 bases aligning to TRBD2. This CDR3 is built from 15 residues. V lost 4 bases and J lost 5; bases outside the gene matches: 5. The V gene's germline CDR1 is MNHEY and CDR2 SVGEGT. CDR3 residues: CASSSYGLADNEQFF. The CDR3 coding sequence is TGTGCCAGCAGTTCTTACGGACTAGCGGACAATGAGCAGTTCTTC.

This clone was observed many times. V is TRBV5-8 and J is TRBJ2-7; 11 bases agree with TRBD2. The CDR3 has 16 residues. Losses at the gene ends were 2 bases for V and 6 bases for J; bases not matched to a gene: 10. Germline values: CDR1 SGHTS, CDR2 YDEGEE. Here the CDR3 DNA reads TGTGCCAGCAGCTTTAGCGGGGGGGCTAAAGGAGTCGAGCAGTACTTC. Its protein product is CASSFSGGAKGVEQYF.

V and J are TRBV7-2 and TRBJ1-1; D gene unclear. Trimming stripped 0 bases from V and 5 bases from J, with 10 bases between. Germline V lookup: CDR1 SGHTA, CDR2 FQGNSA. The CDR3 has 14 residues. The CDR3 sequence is CASSLASRGTEAFF. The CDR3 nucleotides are TGTGCCAGCAGCTTAGCCAGTCGAGGGACTGAAGCTTTCTTT.

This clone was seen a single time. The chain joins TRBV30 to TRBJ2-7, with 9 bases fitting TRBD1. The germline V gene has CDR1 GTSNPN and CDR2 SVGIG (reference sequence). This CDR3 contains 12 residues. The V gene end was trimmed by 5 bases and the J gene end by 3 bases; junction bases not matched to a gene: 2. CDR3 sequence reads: CAWATGGYEQYF. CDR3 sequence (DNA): TGTGCCTGGGCGACAGGGGGCTACGAGCAGTACTTC.

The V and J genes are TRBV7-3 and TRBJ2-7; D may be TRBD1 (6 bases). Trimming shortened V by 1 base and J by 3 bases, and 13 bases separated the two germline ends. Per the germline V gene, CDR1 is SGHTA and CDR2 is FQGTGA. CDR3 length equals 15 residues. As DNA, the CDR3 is TGTGCCAGCAGCTTAAGGGCAGGGGACCACTACGAGCAGTACTTC. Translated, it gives CASSLRAGDHYEQYF.

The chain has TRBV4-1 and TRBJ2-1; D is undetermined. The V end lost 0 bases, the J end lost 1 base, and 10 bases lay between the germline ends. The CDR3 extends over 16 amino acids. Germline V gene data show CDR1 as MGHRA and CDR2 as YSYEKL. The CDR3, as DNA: TGCGCCAGCAGCCAAGATCGTTCCCCGTCCTACAATGAGCAGTTCTTC. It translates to CASSQDRSPSYNEQFF.

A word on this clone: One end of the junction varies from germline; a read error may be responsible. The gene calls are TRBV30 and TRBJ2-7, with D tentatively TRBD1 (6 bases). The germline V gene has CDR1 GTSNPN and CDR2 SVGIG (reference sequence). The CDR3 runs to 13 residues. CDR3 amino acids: CAYRIRGSSEQYF. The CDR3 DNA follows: TGTGCCTACAGAATCAGGGGTTCCTCCGAGCAGTACTTC. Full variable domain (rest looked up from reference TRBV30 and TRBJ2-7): SQTIHQWPATLVQPVGSPLSLECTVEGTSNPNLYWYRQAAGRGLQLLFYSVGIGQISSEVPQNLSASRPQDRQFILSSKKLLLSDSGFYLCAYRIRGSSEQYFGPGTRLTVT.

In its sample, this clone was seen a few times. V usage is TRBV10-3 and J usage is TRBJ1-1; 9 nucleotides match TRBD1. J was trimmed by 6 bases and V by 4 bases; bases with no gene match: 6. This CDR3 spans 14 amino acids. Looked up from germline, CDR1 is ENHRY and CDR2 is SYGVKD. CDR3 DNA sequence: TGTGCCATCAGTGGGGGACAGGGTACCGCTGAAGCTTTCTTT. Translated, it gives CAISGGQGTAEAFF.

The CDR3 DNA follows: TGCAGTGCTAGTTTTAGGGCAGGGAATAATTCACCCCTCCACTTT. The encoded protein is CSASFRAGNNSPLHF. The chain is built from TRBV20-1 and TRBJ1-6, with D tentatively TRBD1 (5 bases). The CDR3 spans 15 residues. The germline V gene encodes CDR1 DFQATT and CDR2 SNEGSKA (reference sequence). V lost 3 bases to trimming and J lost 5 bases, with 14 bases between them.